This entry lists 5 T cell receptor beta chains sequenced from one sample in a study of T cell responses to AZD1222 COVID-19 vaccine. Profiled with immunoSEQ multiplex PCR; TCRdb holds only in-frame clones, not every one. The repertoire holds 70,000 to 90,000 clones, with approximately 82% as singletons. Sequencing used peripheral blood, obtained on day 0 of AZD1222 vaccination. The source is an adult in good health.

The chain combines TRBV27 with TRBJ2-2; D may be TRBD2 (5 bases). The germline V and J ends were trimmed by 3 bases and 7 bases, with 9 bases remaining between them. Germline CDR1 reads MNHEY; CDR2 reads SMNVEV (reference sequence). The CDR3 length is 13 residues. The CDR3: CASSFGVSGELFF. The DNA of the CDR3 is TGTGCCAGCAGTTTCGGGGTGAGCGGGGAGCTGTTTTTT.

V is TRBV2 and J is TRBJ2-7; D not resolved. Germline lookup yields CDR1 SNHLY and CDR2 FYNNEI. CDR3 length: 15 residues. V lost 6 bases to trimming and J lost 2 bases, with 17 bases between them. Here the CDR3 DNA reads TGTGCCAGCAGCCTAAGGGCCGAGAAAACCTACGAGCAGTACTTC. Its translation: CASSLRAEKTYEQYF.

This rearrangement joins TRBV9 to TRBJ2-1, with TRBD2 matching 7 bases. The germline V gene has CDR1 SGDLS and CDR2 YYNGEE. V lost 2 bases and J lost 3; bases outside the gene matches: 2. The CDR3 is made up of 14 amino acids. In DNA, the CDR3 is TGTGCCAGCAGCGTCCGGGACTACTACAATGAGCAGTTCTTC. Its protein product is CASSVRDYYNEQFF. Full variable domain (missing parts from reference TRBV9 and TRBJ2-1): DSGVTQTPKHLITATGQRVTLRCSPRSGDLSVYWYQQSLDQGLQFLIQYYNGEERAKGNILERFSAQQFPDLHSELNLSSLELGDSALYFCASSVRDYYNEQFFGPGTRLTVL.

The V call is TRBV6-2 or TRBV6-3, the J call TRBJ1-5; 7 bases fit TRBD1. Germline loops: CDR1 MNHEY, CDR2 SVGEGT. The V segment lost 6 bases and the J segment 1 base; nucleotides outside the gene matches: 6. There are 15 residues in the CDR3. CDR3 residues: CASSPQGVSNQPQHF. The CDR3 DNA sequence: TGTGCCAGCAGCCCTCAGGGGGTAAGCAATCAGCCCCAGCATTTT.

The V and J genes are TRBV7-6 and TRBJ2-5, with D possibly being TRBD1 (5 bases). From germline, CDR1 is SGHVS and CDR2 FNYEAQ. V was clipped by 2 bases and J by 1 base, with 14 bases between them. This CDR3 has 16 residues. The CDR3 loop reads CASSLSLGRVQETQYF. CDR3 coding DNA: TGTGCCAGCAGCTTATCCCTGGGGCGCGTCCAAGAGACCCAGTACTTC.